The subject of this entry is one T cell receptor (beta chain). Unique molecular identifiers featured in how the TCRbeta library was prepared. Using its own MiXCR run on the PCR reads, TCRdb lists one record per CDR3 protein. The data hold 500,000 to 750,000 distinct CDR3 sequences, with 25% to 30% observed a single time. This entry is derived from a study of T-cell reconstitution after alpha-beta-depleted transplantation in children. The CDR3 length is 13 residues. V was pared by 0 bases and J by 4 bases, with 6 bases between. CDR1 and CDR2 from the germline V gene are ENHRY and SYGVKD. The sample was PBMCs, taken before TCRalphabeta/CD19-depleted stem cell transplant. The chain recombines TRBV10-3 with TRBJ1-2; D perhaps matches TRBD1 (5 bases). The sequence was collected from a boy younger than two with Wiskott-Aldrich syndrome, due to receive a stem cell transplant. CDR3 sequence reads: CAISESGGYGYTF. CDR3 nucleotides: TGTGCCATCAGTGAGTCCGGGGGCTATGGCTACACCTTC.